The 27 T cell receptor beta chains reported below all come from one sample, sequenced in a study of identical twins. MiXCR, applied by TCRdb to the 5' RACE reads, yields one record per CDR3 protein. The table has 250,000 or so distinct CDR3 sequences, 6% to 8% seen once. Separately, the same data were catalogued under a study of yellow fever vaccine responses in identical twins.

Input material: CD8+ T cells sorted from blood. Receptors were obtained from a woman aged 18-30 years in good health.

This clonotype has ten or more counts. CDR3 sequence reads: CAISAPGQGTDTQYF. DNA of the CDR3: TGTGCCATCAGTGCCCCGGGACAGGGCACAGATACGCAGTATTTT. The chain recombines TRBV10-3 with TRBJ2-3; the match to TRBD1 covers 8 bases. The CDR3 consists of 15 residues. Looked up from germline, CDR1 is ENHRY and CDR2 is SYGVKD. With 4 bases clipped from V and 1 base from J, the junction kept 4 bases outside the gene matches.

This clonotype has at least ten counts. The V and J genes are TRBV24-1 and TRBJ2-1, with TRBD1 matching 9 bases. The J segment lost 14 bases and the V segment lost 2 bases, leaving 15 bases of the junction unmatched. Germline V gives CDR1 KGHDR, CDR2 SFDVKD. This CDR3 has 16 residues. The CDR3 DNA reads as TGTGCCACCAGTGATTCGCGACAGGGGGAGGTCAATATTGAGTTCTTC. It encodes CATSDSRQGEVNIEFF.

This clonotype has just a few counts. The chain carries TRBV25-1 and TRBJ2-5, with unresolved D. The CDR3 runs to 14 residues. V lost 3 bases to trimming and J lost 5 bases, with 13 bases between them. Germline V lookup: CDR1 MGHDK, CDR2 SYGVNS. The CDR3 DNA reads TGTGCCAGCAGTGACTCGTTCCAAAAGGAGACCCAGTACTTC. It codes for CASSDSFQKETQYF.

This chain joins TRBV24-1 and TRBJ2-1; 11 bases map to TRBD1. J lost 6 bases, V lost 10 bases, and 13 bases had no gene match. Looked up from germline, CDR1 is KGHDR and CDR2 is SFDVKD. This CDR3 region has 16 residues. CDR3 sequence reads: CATSPRGTGGSNEQFF. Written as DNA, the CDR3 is TGTGCCACATCCCCCCGGGGGACAGGGGGGTCCAATGAGCAGTTCTTC.

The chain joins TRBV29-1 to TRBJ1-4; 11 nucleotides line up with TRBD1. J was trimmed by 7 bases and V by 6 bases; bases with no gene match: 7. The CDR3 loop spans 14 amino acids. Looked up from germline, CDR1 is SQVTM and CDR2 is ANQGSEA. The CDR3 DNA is TGCAGCGTCGATACCGGGACAGGGGGTGAAAAACTGTTTTTT. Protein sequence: CSVDTGTGGEKLFF.

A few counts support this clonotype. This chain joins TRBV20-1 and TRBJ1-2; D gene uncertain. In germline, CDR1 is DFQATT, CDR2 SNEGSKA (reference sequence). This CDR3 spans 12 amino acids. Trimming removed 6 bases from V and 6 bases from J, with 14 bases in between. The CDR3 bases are TGCAGTGCGCGACCACATGGGGATGGCTACACCTTC. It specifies CSARPHGDGYTF.

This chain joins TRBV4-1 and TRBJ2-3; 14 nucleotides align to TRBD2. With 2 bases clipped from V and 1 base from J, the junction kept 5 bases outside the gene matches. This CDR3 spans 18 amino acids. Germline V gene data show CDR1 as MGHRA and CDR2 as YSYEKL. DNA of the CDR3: TGCGCCAGCAGCCAAATGGGGACTAGCGGGGGCCGCACAGATACGCAGTATTTT. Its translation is CASSQMGTSGGRTDTQYF.

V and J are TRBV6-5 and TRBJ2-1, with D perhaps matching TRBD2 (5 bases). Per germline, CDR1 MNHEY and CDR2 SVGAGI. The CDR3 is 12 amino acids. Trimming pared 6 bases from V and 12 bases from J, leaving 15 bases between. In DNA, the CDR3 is TGTGCCAGCAGCCATACCGCAAGCGGGCAGTTCTTC. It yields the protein CASSHTASGQFF.

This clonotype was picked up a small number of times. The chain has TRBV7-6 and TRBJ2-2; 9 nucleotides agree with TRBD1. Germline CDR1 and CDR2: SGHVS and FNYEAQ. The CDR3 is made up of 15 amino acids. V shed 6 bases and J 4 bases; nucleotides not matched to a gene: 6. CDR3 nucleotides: TGTGCCAGCAGTTATCAGGACAGGGGCACCGGGGAGCTGTTTTTT. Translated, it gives CASSYQDRGTGELFF.

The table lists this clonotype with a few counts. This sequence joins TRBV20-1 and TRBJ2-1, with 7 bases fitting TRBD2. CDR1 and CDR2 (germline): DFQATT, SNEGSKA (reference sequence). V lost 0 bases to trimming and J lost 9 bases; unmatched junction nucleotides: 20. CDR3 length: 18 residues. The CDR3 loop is CSAREQRAGRVRLSEQFF. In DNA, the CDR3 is TGCAGTGCTAGAGAACAGAGAGCGGGGCGGGTAAGGCTTAGTGAGCAGTTCTTC.

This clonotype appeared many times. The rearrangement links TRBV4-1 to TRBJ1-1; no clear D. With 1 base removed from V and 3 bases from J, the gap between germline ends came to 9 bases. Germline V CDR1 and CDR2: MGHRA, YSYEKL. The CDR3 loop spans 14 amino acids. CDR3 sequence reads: CASSQGTMDTEAFF. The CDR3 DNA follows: TGCGCCAGCAGCCAAGGTACGATGGACACTGAAGCTTTCTTT.

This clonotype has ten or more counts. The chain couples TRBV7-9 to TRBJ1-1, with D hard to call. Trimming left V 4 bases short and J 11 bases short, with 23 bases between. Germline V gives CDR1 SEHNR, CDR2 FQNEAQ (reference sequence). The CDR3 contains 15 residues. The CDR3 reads CASSSLEFRVRGAFF. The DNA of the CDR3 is TGTGCCAGCAGCTCCCTCGAGTTTAGGGTGAGAGGGGCTTTCTTT.

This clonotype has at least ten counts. CDR3 DNA: TGCAGCGCAACCGATATTCGACTAGCGGCGCTCCCCGATACGCAGTATTTT. Translating it yields CSATDIRLAALPDTQYF. V and J are TRBV29-1 and TRBJ2-3; TRBD2 aligns across 9 bases. J lost 6 bases, V lost 7 bases, and 20 bases had no gene match. This CDR3 region has 17 residues. Germline-derived CDR1 and CDR2 are SQVTM and ANQGSEA.

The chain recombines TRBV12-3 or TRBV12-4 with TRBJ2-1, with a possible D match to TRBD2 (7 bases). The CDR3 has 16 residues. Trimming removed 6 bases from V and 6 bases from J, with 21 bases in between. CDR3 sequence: CASRTGSQGGANEQFF. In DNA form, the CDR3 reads TGTGCCAGCAGAACCGGGTCACAGGGAGGGGCCAATGAGCAGTTCTTC.

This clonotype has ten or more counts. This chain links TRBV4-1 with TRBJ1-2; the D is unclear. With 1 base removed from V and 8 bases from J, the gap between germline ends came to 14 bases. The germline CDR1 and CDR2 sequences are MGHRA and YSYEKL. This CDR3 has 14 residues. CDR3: CASSQGWGAEGYTF. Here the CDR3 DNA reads TGCGCCAGCAGCCAAGGGTGGGGTGCTGAGGGCTACACCTTC.

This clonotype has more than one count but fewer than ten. The CDR3 bases are TGCAGTGCTAGAGATTACCGGGACAGGGTTTCCCACGAGCAGTACTTC. It encodes CSARDYRDRVSHEQYF. The chain uses TRBV20-1 and TRBJ2-7, with TRBD1 identical over 9 bases. The CDR3 runs to 16 residues. Trimming removed 0 bases from V and 5 bases from J; junction bases left unmatched: 11. The germline CDR1 and CDR2 sequences are DFQATT and SNEGSKA (reference sequence).

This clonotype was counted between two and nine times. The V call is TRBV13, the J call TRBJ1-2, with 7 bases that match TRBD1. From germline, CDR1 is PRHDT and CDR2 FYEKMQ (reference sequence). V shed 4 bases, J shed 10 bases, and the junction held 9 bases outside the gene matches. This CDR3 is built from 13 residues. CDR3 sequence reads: CASSSGQLEYYTF. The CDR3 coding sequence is TGTGCCAGCAGCTCGGGACAGCTTGAGTACTACACCTTC. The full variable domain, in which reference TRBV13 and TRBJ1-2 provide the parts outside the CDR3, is AAGVIQSPRHLIKEKRETATLKCYPIPRHDTVYWYQQGPGQDPQFLISFYEKMQSDKGSIPDRFSAQQFSDYHSELNMSSLELGDSALYFCASSSGQLEYYTFGSGTRLTVV.

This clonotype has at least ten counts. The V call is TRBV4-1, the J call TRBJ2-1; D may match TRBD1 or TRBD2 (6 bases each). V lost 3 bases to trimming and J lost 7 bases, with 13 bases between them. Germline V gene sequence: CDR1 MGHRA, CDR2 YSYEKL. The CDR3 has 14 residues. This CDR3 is CASSHWGARNEQFF. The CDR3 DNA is TGCGCCAGCAGCCACTGGGGGGCGAGAAATGAGCAGTTCTTC.

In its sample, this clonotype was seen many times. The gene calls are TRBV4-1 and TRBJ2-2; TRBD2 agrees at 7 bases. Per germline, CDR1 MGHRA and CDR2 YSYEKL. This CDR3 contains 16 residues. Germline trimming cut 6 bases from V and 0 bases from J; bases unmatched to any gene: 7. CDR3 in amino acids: CASSGRDYTNTGELFF. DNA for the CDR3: TGCGCCAGCAGTGGCCGGGACTATACGAACACCGGGGAGCTGTTTTTT.

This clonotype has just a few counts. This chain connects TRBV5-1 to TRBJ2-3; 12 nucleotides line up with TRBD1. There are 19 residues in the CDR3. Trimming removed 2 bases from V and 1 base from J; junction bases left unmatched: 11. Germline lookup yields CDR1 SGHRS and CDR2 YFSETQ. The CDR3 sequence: CASSFRPGQGASGTDTQYF. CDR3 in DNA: TGCGCCAGCAGCTTCCGCCCGGGACAGGGGGCTTCGGGCACAGATACGCAGTATTTT.

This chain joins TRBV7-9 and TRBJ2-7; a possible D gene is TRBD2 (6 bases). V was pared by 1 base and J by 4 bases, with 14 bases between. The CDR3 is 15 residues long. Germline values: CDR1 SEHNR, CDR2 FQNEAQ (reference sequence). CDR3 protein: CASSLDRGDPYEQYF. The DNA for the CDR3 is TGTGCCAGCAGCTTAGACCGCGGGGATCCGTACGAGCAGTACTTC.

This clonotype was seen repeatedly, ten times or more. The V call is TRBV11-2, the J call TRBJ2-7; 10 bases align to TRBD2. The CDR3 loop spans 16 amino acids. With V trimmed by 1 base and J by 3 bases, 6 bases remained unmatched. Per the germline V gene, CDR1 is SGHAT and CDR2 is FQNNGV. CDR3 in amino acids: CASSLGLAGDHYEQYF. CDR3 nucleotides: TGTGCCAGCAGCTTAGGGCTAGCGGGAGACCACTACGAGCAGTACTTC.

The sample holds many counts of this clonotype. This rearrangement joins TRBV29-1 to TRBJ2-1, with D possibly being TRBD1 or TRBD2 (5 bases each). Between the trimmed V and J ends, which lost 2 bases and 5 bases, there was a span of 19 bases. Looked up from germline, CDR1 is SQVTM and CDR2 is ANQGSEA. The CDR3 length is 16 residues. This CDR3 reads CSVETVSNGANNEQFF. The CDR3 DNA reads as TGCAGCGTTGAAACGGTCTCCAACGGGGCGAACAATGAGCAGTTCTTC.

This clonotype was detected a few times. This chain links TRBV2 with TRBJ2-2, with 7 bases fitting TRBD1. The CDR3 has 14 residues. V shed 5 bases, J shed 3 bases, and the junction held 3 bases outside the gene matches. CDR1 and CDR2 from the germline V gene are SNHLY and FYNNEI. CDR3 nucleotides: TGTGCCAGCAGTCGACAGGGTTACACCGGGGAGCTGTTTTTT. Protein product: CASSRQGYTGELFF.

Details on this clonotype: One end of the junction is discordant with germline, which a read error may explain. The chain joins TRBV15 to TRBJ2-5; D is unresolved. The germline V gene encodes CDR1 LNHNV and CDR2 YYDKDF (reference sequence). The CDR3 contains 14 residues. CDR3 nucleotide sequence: TGTGCCACCAGCAGAGATGGGGTTTTTGAGACCCTGTACTTC. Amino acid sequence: CATSRDGVFETLYF.

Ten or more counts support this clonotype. DNA of the CDR3: TGTGCCAGCAGCTACACAGGAAACACCGGGGAGCTGTTTTTT. As protein: CASSYTGNTGELFF. The chain uses TRBV7-9 and TRBJ2-2; tentatively, D is TRBD1 (5 bases). Trimming cost V 4 bases and J 2 bases, with 8 bases left between them. CDR1 is SEHNR, CDR2 FQNEAQ, per germline (reference sequence). This CDR3 spans 14 amino acids.

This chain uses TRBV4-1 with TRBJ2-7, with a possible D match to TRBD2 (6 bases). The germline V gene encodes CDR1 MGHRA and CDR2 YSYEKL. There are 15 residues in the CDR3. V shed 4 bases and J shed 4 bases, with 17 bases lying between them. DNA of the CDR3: TGCGCCAGCAGCCGGGGGGACGGGAGCAAATACGAGCAGTACTTC. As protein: CASSRGDGSKYEQYF.